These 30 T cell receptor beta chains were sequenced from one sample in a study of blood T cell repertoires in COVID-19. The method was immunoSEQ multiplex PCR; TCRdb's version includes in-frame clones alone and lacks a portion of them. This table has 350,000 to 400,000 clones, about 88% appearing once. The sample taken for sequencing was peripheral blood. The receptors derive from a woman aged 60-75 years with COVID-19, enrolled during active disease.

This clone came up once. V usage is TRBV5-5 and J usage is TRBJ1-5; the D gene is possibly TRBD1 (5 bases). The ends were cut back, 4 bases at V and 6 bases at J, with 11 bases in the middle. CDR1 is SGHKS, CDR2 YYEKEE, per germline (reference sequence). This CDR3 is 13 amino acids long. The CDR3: CASSANGGQPQHF. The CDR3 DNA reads TGTGCCAGCAGCGCGAACGGGGGTCAGCCCCAGCATTTT.

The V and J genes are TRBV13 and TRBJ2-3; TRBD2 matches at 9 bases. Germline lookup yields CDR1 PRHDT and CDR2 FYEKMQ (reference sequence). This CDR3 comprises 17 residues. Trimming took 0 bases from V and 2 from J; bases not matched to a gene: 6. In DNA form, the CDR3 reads TGTGCCAGCAGCTTAGGCCCCCTAGCGGGGACCACAGATACGCAGTATTTT. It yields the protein CASSLGPLAGTTDTQYF.

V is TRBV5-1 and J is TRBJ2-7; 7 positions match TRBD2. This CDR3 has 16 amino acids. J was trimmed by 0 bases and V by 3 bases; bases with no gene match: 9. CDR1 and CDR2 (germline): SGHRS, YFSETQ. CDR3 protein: CASSWSGAVDSYEQYF. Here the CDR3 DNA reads TGCGCCAGCAGCTGGAGCGGGGCTGTAGACTCCTACGAGCAGTACTTC. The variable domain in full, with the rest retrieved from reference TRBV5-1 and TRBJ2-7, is KAGVTQTPRYLIKTRGQQVTLSCSPISGHRSVSWYQQTPGQGLQFLFEYFSETQRNKGNFPGRFSGRQFSNSRSEMNVSTLELGDSALYLCASSWSGAVDSYEQYFGPGTRLTVT.

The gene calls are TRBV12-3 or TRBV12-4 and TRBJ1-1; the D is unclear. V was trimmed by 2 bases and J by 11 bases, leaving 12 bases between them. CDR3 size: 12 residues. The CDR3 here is CASSLIQSSAFF. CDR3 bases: TGTGCCAGCAGTTTAATCCAGTCTTCGGCTTTCTTT.

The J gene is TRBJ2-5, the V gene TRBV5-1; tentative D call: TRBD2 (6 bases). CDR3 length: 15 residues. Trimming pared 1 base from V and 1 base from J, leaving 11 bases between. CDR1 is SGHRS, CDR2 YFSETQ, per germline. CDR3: CASSLIWGVQETQYF. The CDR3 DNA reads TGCGCCAGCAGCTTGATCTGGGGGGTCCAAGAGACCCAGTACTTC.

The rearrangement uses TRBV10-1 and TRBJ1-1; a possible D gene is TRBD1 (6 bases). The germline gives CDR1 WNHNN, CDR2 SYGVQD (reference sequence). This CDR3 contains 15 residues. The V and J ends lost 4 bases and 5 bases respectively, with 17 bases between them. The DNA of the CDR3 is TGCGCCAGCAGTGGGGGGGGGCAGGTAACAACTGAAGCTTTCTTT. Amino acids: CASSGGGQVTTEAFF.

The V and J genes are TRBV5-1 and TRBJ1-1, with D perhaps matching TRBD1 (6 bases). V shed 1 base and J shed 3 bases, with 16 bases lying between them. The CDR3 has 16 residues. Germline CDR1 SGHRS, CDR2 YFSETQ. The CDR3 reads CASSLPGGMGDTEAFF. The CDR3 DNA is TGCGCCAGCAGCTTGCCGGGGGGCATGGGGGACACTGAAGCTTTCTTT.

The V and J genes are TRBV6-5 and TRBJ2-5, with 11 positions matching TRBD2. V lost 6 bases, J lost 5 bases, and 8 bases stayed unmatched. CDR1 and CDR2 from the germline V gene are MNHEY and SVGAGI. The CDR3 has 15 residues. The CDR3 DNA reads TGTGCCAGCAGACTTAGCGGGGGGGCCTTTGAGACCCAGTACTTC. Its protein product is CASRLSGGAFETQYF.

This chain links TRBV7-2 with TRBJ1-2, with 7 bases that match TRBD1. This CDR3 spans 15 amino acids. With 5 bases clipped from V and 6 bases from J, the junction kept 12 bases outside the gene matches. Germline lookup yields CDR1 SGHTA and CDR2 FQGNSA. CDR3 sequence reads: CASSKRLDTGDGYTF. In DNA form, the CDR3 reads TGTGCCAGCAGCAAACGGCTGGATACAGGGGATGGCTACACCTTC.

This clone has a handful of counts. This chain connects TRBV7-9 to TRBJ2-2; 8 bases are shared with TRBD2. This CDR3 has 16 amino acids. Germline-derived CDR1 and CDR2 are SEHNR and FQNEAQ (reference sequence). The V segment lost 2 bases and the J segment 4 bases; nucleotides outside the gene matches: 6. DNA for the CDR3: TGTGCCAGCAGCTTACCCGGGAGGGACTCCACCGGGGAGCTGTTTTTT. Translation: CASSLPGRDSTGELFF.

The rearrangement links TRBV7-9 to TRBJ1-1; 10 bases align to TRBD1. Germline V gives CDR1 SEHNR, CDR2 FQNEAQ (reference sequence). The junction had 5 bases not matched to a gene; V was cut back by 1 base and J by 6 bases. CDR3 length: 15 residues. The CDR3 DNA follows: TGTGCCAGCAGCTTAGGGGACAGGGGAACATCTGAAGCTTTCTTT. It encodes CASSLGDRGTSEAFF. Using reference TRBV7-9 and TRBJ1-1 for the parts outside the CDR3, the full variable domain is DTGVSQNPRHKITKRGQNVTFRCDPISEHNRLYWYRQTLGQGPEFLTYFQNEAQLEKSRLLSDRFSAERPKGSFSTLEIQRTEQGDSAMYLCASSLGDRGTSEAFFGQGTRLTVV.

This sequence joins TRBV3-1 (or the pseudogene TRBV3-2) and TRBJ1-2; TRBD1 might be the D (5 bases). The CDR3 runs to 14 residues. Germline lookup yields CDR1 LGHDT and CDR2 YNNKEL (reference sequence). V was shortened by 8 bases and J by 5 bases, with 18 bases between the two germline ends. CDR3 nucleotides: TGTGCCAGCCAACCGGGGGGGAGAGAGTATGGCTACACCTTC. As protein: CASQPGGREYGYTF.

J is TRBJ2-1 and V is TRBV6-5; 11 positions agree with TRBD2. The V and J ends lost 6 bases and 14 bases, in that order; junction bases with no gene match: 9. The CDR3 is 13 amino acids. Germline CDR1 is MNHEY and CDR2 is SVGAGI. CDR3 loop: CASRLVAGGQEFF. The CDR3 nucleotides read TGTGCCAGCAGATTGGTAGCGGGGGGGCAAGAGTTCTTC.

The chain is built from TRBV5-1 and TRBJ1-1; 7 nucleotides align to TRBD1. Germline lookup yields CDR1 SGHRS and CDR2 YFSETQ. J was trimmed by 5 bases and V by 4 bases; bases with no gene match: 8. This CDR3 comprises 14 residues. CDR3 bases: TGCGCCAGCAGCGTAAACAGGGGAGGTACTGAAGCTTTCTTT. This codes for CASSVNRGGTEAFF.

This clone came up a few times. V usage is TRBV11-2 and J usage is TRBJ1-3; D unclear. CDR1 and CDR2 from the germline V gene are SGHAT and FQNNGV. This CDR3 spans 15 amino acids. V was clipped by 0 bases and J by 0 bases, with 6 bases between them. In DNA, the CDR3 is TGTGCCAGCAGCTTAGAATGGAGCTCTGGAAACACCATATATTTT. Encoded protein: CASSLEWSSGNTIYF.

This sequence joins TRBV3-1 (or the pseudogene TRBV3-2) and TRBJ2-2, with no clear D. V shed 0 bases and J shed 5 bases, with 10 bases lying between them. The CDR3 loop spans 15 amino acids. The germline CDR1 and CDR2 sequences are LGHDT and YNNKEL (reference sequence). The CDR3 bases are TGTGCCAGCAGCCAAGAACTCCGGTGGACCGGGGAGCTGTTTTTT. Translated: CASSQELRWTGELFF.

The CDR3 spells CASSYSGIRSPLHF. CDR3 DNA: TGTGCCAGCAGTTACTCGGGCATTAGGTCACCCCTCCACTTT. This chain joins TRBV6-6 and TRBJ1-6; D call uncertain. Germline V gives CDR1 MNHNY, CDR2 SVGAGI (reference sequence). V was pared by 0 bases and J by 10 bases, with 10 bases between. This CDR3 has 14 residues.

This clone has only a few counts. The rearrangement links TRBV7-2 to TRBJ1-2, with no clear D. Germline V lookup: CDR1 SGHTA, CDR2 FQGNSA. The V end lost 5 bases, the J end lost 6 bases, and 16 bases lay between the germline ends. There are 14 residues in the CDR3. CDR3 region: CASSLNSREDGYTF. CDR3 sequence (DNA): TGTGCCAGCAGCCTCAATTCTCGGGAGGATGGCTACACCTTC.

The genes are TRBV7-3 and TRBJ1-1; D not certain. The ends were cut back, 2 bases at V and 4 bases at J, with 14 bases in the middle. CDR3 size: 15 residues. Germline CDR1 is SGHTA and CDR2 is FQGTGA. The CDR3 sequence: CASSLHRAGFTEAFF. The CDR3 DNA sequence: TGTGCCAGCAGCTTACATCGGGCGGGCTTCACTGAAGCTTTCTTT.

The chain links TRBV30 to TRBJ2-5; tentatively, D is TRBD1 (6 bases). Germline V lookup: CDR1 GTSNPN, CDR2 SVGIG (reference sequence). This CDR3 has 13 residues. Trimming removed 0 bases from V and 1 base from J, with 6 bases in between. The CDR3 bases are TGTGCCTGGAGTGTACAGGGCCAAGAGACCCAGTACTTC. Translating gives CAWSVQGQETQYF.

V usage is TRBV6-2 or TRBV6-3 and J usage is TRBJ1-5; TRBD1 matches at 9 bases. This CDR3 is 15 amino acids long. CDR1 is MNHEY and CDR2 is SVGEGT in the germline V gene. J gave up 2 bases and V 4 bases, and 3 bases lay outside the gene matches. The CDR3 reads CASSLGQGGNQPQHF. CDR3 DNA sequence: TGTGCCAGCAGTTTGGGACAGGGAGGCAATCAGCCCCAGCATTTT.

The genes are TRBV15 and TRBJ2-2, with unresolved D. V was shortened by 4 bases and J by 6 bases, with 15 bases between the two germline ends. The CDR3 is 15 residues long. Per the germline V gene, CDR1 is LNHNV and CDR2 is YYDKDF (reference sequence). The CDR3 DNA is TGTGCCACCAGCACCCCCCTCGGTTCCCCCGGGGAGCTGTTTTTT. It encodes CATSTPLGSPGELFF.

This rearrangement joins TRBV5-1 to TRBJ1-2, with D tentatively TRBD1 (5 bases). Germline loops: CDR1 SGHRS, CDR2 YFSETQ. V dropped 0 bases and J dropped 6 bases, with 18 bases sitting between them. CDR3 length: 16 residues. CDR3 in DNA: TGCGCCAGCAGCTTGGCCTCAGGGCAGGGATGGGATGGCTACACCTTC. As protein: CASSLASGQGWDGYTF. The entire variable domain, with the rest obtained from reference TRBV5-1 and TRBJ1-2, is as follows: KAGVTQTPRYLIKTRGQQVTLSCSPISGHRSVSWYQQTPGQGLQFLFEYFSETQRNKGNFPGRFSGRQFSNSRSEMNVSTLELGDSALYLCASSLASGQGWDGYTFGSGTRLTVV.

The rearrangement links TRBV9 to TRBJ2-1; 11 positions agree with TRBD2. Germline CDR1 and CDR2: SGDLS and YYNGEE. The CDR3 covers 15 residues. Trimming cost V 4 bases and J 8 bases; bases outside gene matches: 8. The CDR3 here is CASSPSGGPGDEQFF. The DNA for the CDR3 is TGTGCCAGCAGCCCTAGCGGGGGGCCGGGTGATGAGCAGTTCTTC. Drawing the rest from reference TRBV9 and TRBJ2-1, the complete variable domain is DSGVTQTPKHLITATGQRVTLRCSPRSGDLSVYWYQQSLDQGLQFLIQYYNGEERAKGNILERFSAQQFPDLHSELNLSSLELGDSALYFCASSPSGGPGDEQFFGPGTRLTVL.

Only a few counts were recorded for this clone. The CDR3 nucleotides read TGTGCCAGCACTACGACAGTGAACACTGAAGCTTTCTTT. It is translated as CASTTTVNTEAFF. V gene TRBV2 combines with J gene TRBJ1-1; tentatively, D is TRBD1 (5 bases). The length of the CDR3 is 13 residues. Trimming took off 7 bases at V and 0 bases at J, with 9 bases between the two ends. CDR1 is SNHLY, CDR2 FYNNEI, per germline. Full variable domain (outside the CDR3, taken from reference TRBV2 and TRBJ1-1): EPEVTQTPSHQVTQMGQEVILRCVPISNHLYFYWYRQILGQKVEFLVSFYNNEISEKSEIFDDQFSVERPDGSNFTLKIRSTKLEDSAMYFCASTTTVNTEAFFGQGTRLTVV.

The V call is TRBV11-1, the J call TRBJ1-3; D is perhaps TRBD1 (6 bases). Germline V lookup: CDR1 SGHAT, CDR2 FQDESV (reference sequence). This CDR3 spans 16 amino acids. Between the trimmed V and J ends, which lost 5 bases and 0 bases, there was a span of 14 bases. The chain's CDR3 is CASSPKGHLSGNTIYF. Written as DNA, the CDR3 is TGTGCCAGCAGCCCAAAGGGACATCTCTCTGGAAACACCATATATTTT. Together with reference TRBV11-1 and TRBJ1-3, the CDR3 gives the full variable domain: EAEVAQSPRYKITEKSQAVAFWCDPISGHATLYWYRQILGQGPELLVQFQDESVVDDSQLPKDRFSAERLKGVDSTLKIQPAELGDSAMYLCASSPKGHLSGNTIYFGEGSWLTVV.

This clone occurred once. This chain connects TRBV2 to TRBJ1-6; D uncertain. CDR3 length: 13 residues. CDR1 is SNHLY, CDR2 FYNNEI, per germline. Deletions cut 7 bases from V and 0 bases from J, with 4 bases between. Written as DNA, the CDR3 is TGTGCCAGCATGAGCTCCTATAATTCACCCCTCCACTTT. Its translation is CASMSSYNSPLHF.

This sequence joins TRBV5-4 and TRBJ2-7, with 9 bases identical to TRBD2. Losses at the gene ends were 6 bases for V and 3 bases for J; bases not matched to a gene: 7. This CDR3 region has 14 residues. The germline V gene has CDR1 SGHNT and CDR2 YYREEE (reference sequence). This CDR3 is CASKYSGGLYEQYF. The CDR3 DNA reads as TGTGCCAGCAAGTACAGCGGGGGGCTCTACGAGCAGTACTTC.

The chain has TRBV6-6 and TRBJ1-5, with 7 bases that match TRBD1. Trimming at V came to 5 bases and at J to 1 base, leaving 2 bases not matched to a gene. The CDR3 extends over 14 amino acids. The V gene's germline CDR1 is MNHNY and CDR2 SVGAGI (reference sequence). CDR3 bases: TGTGCCAGCAGTCCACAGGGGAGCAATCAGCCCCAGCATTTT. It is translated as CASSPQGSNQPQHF.

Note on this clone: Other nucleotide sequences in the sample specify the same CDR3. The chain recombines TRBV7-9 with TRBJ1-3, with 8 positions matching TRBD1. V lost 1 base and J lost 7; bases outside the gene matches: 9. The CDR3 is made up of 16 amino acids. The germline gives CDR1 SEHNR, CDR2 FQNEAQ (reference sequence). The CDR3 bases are TGTGCCAGCAGCTTAGGACAGGGGTTATCGGGCAACACCATATATTTT. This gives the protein CASSLGQGLSGNTIYF.